This TCR beta chain emerged from a study of CD8+ T cells in alopecia areata. In the study overall: Each of the treated patients was given oral tofacitinib, 5 to 10 mg twice daily, for moderate-to-severe alopecia areata. Tofacitinib lasted 6 to 18 months, then 6 months off drug. Whole-study findings and limits: Sharing of TCR sequences between patients (possibly for HLA-related reasons) was less clear than in mice.

Points on this clone: Antigen unknown.

This CDR3 is built from 12 residues. The J segment lost 7 bases and the V segment lost 6 bases, leaving 8 bases of the junction unmatched. Per the germline V gene, CDR1 is SQVTM and CDR2 is ANQGSEA. As the sequencing template, cDNA was produced by extracting RNA and reverse transcribing it. The repertoire was sequenced with immunoSEQ multiplex PCR; TCRdb's copy has only in-frame clones and lacks some. In the table there are 150,000 to 200,000 clones, approximately 56% of which are singletons. This sequence was found in a human donor with alopecia areata. The sequenced sample was CD4+ T cells sorted from blood, obtained at week 0. This chain links TRBV29-1 with TRBJ1-2, with 7 bases identical to TRBD1. The CDR3 spells CSVLDRVSGYTF. The CDR3 coding sequence is TGCAGCGTCCTCGACAGGGTCTCTGGCTACACCTTC. The full variable domain, with the rest looked up from reference TRBV29-1 and TRBJ1-2, is SAVISQKPSRDICQRGTSLTIQCQVDSQVTMMFWYRQQPGQSLTLIATANQGSEATYESGFVIDKFPISRPNLTFSTLTVSNMSPEDSSIYLCSVLDRVSGYTFGSGTRLTVV.